The 29 T cell receptor beta chains reported below all come from one sample, sequenced in a study of T cells in Graves' hyperthyroidism and ophthalmopathy (dated by TCRdb to 2018 to 2020). The library was prepared using multiplex PCR. Sequenced using an Illumina HiSeq 2000. The TCR beta CDR3 regions were amplified from RNA transcripts. The TCR CDR3 was subjected to a first round of RT-PCR using the HTBI primer set and the Qiagen OneStep RT-PCR kit. TCRdb itself trimmed the public reads at Q25 with fastp, ran MiXCR and retained productive beta chains. Under each unique CDR3 protein, matching rows form one entry showing the most common genes and DNA. The sample records roughly 660,000 distinct CDR3 sequences, 15% to 20% of which are singletons. 15% to 17% of the sample lies in the top ten. The sequencing sample was made of blood. The receptors were sampled from a man aged 50 to 59 with Graves' hyperthyroidism.

This clonotype was seen ten or more times. The gene calls are TRBV12-3 or TRBV12-4 and TRBJ2-3; 10 bases fit TRBD2. CDR3 length equals 16 residues. V shed 6 bases and J 4 bases; nucleotides not matched to a gene: 10. The CDR3 sequence is CASSLIAGGLADTQYF. For the CDR3, the DNA is TGTGCCAGCAGCCTAATAGCGGGAGGCCTCGCAGATACGCAGTATTTT.

This clonotype was detected ten times or more. V is TRBV7-9 and J is TRBJ1-5; no definite D call. Per germline, CDR1 SEHNR and CDR2 FQNEAQ (reference sequence). The CDR3 spans 14 residues. V was clipped by 2 bases and J by 4 bases, with 9 bases between them. CDR3 sequence: CASSLIDGNQPQHF. CDR3 DNA: TGTGCCAGCAGCTTAATTGACGGTAATCAGCCCCAGCATTTT.

This clonotype was detected ten times or more. The chain combines TRBV3-1 with TRBJ1-1; TRBD1 matches 7 bases. V dropped 4 bases and J dropped 5; count of bases not matched to a gene: 10. This CDR3 spans 15 amino acids. Germline V gene sequence: CDR1 LGHDT, CDR2 YNNKEL (reference sequence). The CDR3 DNA follows: TGTGCCAGCAGCCGAAGACAGGGAGGGGAGACTGAAGCTTTCTTT. Translating gives CASSRRQGGETEAFF.

This clonotype showed up many times. The rearrangement uses TRBV12-3 or TRBV12-4 and TRBJ1-6; D gene ambiguous. Trimming shortened V by 5 bases and J by 11 bases, and 16 bases separated the two germline ends. The CDR3 is made up of 14 amino acids. The CDR3 DNA reads TGTGCCAGCAGTGTACAGCCGGTTGGGGCACCCCTCCACTTT. This translates into CASSVQPVGAPLHF.

At least ten counts were recorded for this clonotype. This chain links TRBV19 with TRBJ2-2; D might be TRBD2 (6 bases). V shed 2 bases and J shed 2 bases, with 9 bases lying between them. The CDR3 is 15 residues long. Germline CDR1 and CDR2: LNHDA and SQIVND (reference sequence). CDR3 coding DNA: TGTGCCAGTAGTATAACCGGGACTAACACCGGGGAGCTGTTTTTT. This translates into CASSITGTNTGELFF.

This clonotype has ten or more counts. CDR3 region: CASSFNDRYSGYTF. CDR3 in DNA: TGTGCCAGCAGTTTCAACGACAGGTATAGTGGCTACACCTTC. The V gene is TRBV28, the J gene TRBJ1-2; TRBD1 is a possible D gene (6 bases). The germline V and J ends were trimmed by 3 bases and 7 bases, with 15 bases remaining between them. The CDR3 covers 14 residues. The germline gives CDR1 MDHEN, CDR2 SYDVKM.

This clonotype has at least ten counts. The chain couples TRBV19 to TRBJ1-1, with 8 bases matching TRBD1. CDR1 is LNHDA, CDR2 SQIVND, per germline (reference sequence). Trimming removed 7 bases from V and 3 bases from J; junction bases left unmatched: 10. The CDR3 runs 15 residues. The CDR3 DNA follows: TGTGCCAGTACAGGGGGCCCGGTGGGTTACACTGAAGCTTTCTTT. Its translation is CASTGGPVGYTEAFF.

This clonotype showed up many times. J is TRBJ2-3 and V is TRBV27; 7 bases map to TRBD2. Germline CDR1 is MNHEY and CDR2 is SMNVEV (reference sequence). Losses at the gene ends were 0 bases for V and 4 bases for J; bases not matched to a gene: 10. The CDR3 covers 17 residues. CDR3: CASSLSPLVRGADTQYF. The DNA of the CDR3 is TGTGCCAGCAGTTTATCCCCCCTAGTCCGGGGGGCAGATACGCAGTATTTT.

This clonotype was observed many times. The chain is built from TRBV7-2 and TRBJ1-1, with D uncertain. In germline, CDR1 is SGHTA, CDR2 FQGNSA. CDR3 length equals 17 residues. V dropped 1 base and J dropped 1 base, with 16 bases sitting between them. The CDR3 loop is CASSLVGPGQGNTEAFF. DNA of the CDR3: TGTGCCAGCAGCTTAGTAGGGCCCGGTCAAGGGAACACTGAAGCTTTCTTT.

The V and J genes are TRBV15 and TRBJ1-6; possibly TRBD1 for D (5 bases). There are 14 residues in the CDR3. V was pared by 0 bases and J by 10 bases, with 10 bases between. Germline CDR1 is LNHNV and CDR2 is YYDKDF (reference sequence). The CDR3 protein is CATSRDRQSSPLHF. The CDR3 region has the DNA TGTGCCACCAGCAGAGATAGACAGTCCTCACCCCTCCACTTT.

There are many counts of this clonotype. The CDR3 is CASSLSGQRNQPQHF. The CDR3 DNA reads TGTGCCAGCAGCTTAAGCGGCCAACGCAATCAGCCCCAGCATTTT. The rearrangement uses TRBV7-8 and TRBJ1-5; the D is unclear. The CDR3 loop spans 15 amino acids. The germline V gene has CDR1 SGHVS and CDR2 FQNEAQ. The V gene lost 2 bases and the J gene lost 2 bases, with 10 bases spanning the gap.

As to this clonotype: A much bigger clone sits one base away, suggesting this may be a read error. Since no conserved phenylalanine or tryptophan closes the CDR3, a read error is the likely cause. V gene TRBV24-1 combines with J gene TRBJ2-2, with TRBD2 matching 7 bases. CDR3 length: 16 amino acids. CDR1 KGHDR and CDR2 SFDVKD come from the germline V gene. V was clipped by 2 bases and J by 1 base; unmatched bases: 3. The CDR3 protein is CATSDYAGENTGELFL. CDR3 coding DNA: TGTGCCACCAGTGATTATGCGGGAGAGAACACCGGGGAGCTGTTTCTT.

The table lists this clonotype with many counts. The chain uses TRBV24-1 and TRBJ2-7; D gene unclear. The CDR3 is 15 residues long. V lost 3 bases, J lost 3 bases, and 14 bases lay in between. CDR1 is KGHDR and CDR2 is SFDVKD in the germline V gene. The CDR3 coding sequence is TGTGCCACCAGTGATCTTCACCCGCGGTACTACGAGCAGTACTTC. This translates into CATSDLHPRYYEQYF.

This clonotype occurred many times. This sequence joins TRBV10-3 and TRBJ2-3; TRBD2 aligns across 11 bases. The CDR3 covers 16 residues. The J segment lost 6 bases and the V segment lost 7 bases, leaving 12 bases of the junction unmatched. Germline CDR1 is ENHRY and CDR2 is SYGVKD. In DNA form, the CDR3 reads TGTGCCATCAAGAACTCGACTAGCGGGATGGGTGATACGCAGTATTTT. Its translation: CAIKNSTSGMGDTQYF.

This clonotype has a count of ten or more. The chain joins TRBV5-5 to TRBJ2-7; D perhaps matches TRBD1 (6 bases). The germline V gene encodes CDR1 SGHKS and CDR2 YYEKEE (reference sequence). There are 14 residues in the CDR3. The germline V and J ends were trimmed by 4 bases and 0 bases, with 11 bases remaining between them. Here the CDR3 reads CASSAPTGSYEQYF. As DNA, the CDR3 is TGTGCCAGCAGCGCTCCGACAGGCTCCTACGAGCAGTACTTC.

This clonotype was counted a few times. A junction end diverges from the germline sequence, so it may reflect a read error. The chain joins TRBV7-2 to TRBJ1-3; TRBD1 is a possible D gene (5 bases). From germline, CDR1 is SGHTA and CDR2 FQGNSA. This CDR3 is built from 13 residues. CDR3 sequence: CASSLGVGNTIYF. The CDR3 DNA reads as TGTGCCAGCAGTTTAGGGGTCGGAAACACCATATATTTT. The full variable domain, with the rest looked up from reference TRBV7-2 and TRBJ1-3, is GAGVSQSPSNKVTEKGKDVELRCDPISGHTALYWYRQSLGQGLEFLIYFQGNSAPDKSGLPSDRFSAERTGGSVSTLTIQRTQQEDSAVYLCASSLGVGNTIYFGEGSWLTVV.

This clonotype occurred many times. The V call is TRBV28, the J call TRBJ2-1, with D perhaps TRBD1 or TRBD2 (5 bases each). Germline V gene data show CDR1 as MDHEN and CDR2 as SYDVKM. The CDR3 has 15 residues. The germline V and J ends were trimmed by 5 bases and 6 bases, with 17 bases remaining between them. CDR3 region: CASSPSGTSSNEQFF. CDR3 DNA sequence: TGTGCCAGCAGTCCCTCCGGGACGTCTAGCAATGAGCAGTTCTTC.

This clonotype was seen repeatedly, ten times or more. This sequence joins TRBV7-9 and TRBJ1-2; D remains ambiguous. This CDR3 region has 13 residues. Germline V gene data show CDR1 as SEHNR and CDR2 as FQNEAQ (reference sequence). V gave up 5 bases and J gave up 4 bases, with 11 bases separating them. The CDR3 protein is CASSLGRIYGYTF. The CDR3 bases are TGTGCCAGCAGCCTCGGACGGATCTATGGCTACACCTTC. Supplemented by reference TRBV7-9 and TRBJ1-2, the full variable domain reads DTGVSQNPRHKITKRGQNVTFRCDPISEHNRLYWYRQTLGQGPEFLTYFQNEAQLEKSRLLSDRFSAERPKGSFSTLEIQRTEQGDSAMYLCASSLGRIYGYTFGSGTRLTVV.

This clonotype came up many times. The chain combines TRBV28 with TRBJ2-1, with D perhaps matching TRBD2 (5 bases). V was pared by 4 bases and J by 0 bases, with 10 bases between. Germline lookup yields CDR1 MDHEN and CDR2 SYDVKM. This CDR3 comprises 15 residues. CDR3 nucleotides: TGTGCCAGCAGTTATCTAGAGGGCTCCTACAATGAGCAGTTCTTC. Residues: CASSYLEGSYNEQFF.

The chain uses TRBV4-1 and TRBJ1-1, with D perhaps TRBD1 (5 bases). V was cut by 5 bases and J by 0 bases, with 16 bases left in between. The germline gives CDR1 MGHRA, CDR2 YSYEKL. This CDR3 has 16 amino acids. CDR3 amino acids: CASSSRQGTMNTEAFF. The CDR3 nucleotides read TGCGCCAGCAGCTCGCGCCAGGGTACAATGAACACTGAAGCTTTCTTT.

The V gene is TRBV10-3, the J gene TRBJ2-5; 8 positions agree with TRBD1. The CDR3 has 14 residues. CDR1 and CDR2 (germline): ENHRY, SYGVKD. With 4 bases clipped from V and 1 base from J, the junction kept 2 bases outside the gene matches. CDR3 loop: CAISGQGSQETQYF. CDR3 in DNA: TGTGCCATCAGTGGACAGGGGAGCCAAGAGACCCAGTACTTC.

The table lists this clonotype with many counts. The chain joins TRBV2 to TRBJ1-5; 11 bases are a match to TRBD1. The trim removed 8 bases at V and 4 bases at J, leaving 4 bases unmatched. Germline CDR1 is SNHLY and CDR2 is FYNNEI. This CDR3 is 14 amino acids long. CDR3 sequence: CASRTGGRNQPQHF. CDR3 nucleotide sequence: TGTGCCAGCCGGACAGGGGGCCGAAATCAGCCCCAGCATTTT. The full variable domain, rest sourced from reference TRBV2 and TRBJ1-5, is EPEVTQTPSHQVTQMGQEVILRCVPISNHLYFYWYRQILGQKVEFLVSFYNNEISEKSEIFDDQFSVERPDGSNFTLKIRSTKLEDSAMYFCASRTGGRNQPQHFGDGTRLSIL.

This clonotype has a handful of counts. The rearrangement links TRBV19 to TRBJ1-6; D is ambiguous. There are 15 residues in the CDR3. CDR1 LNHDA and CDR2 SQIVND come from the germline V gene (reference sequence). Trimming took 8 bases from V and 6 from J, leaving 17 bases between them. The CDR3 region has the DNA TGTGCCAGTTCCACTGGGGAAACCGGTAATTCACCCCTCCACTTT. Translated: CASSTGETGNSPLHF.

This chain uses TRBV6-2 or TRBV6-3 with TRBJ1-1, with D uncertain. CDR1 and CDR2 from the germline V gene are MNHEY and SVGEGT. Trimming pared 0 bases from V and 1 base from J, leaving 9 bases between. The CDR3 length is 15 residues. CDR3 coding DNA: TGTGCCAGCAGTTACTCCCAGGTTCCGAACACTGAAGCTTTCTTT. Translating it yields CASSYSQVPNTEAFF.

Of note for this clonotype: A clone one base away is much larger, so this may be a read error. V is TRBV11-2 and J is TRBJ2-3; 7 bases are a match to TRBD2. V was clipped by 3 bases and J by 5 bases; unmatched bases: 17. The CDR3 has 18 residues. The germline V gene has CDR1 SGHAT and CDR2 FQNNGV. The CDR3 DNA reads as TGTGCCAGCAGCTTCGGACCCCATCTAGCGGCAGATGGAGATACGCAGTATTTT. It codes for CASSFGPHLAADGDTQYF.

This clonotype has a count of ten or more. The rearrangement links TRBV20-1 to TRBJ2-7; no clear D. Looked up from germline, CDR1 is DFQATT and CDR2 is SNEGSKA (reference sequence). The CDR3 extends over 14 amino acids. V lost 0 bases and J lost 1, with 10 bases in between. DNA of the CDR3: TGCAGTGCTAGAGATTGGGCCGAATCCTACGAGCAGTACTTC. Its translation: CSARDWAESYEQYF.

The sample holds a few counts of this clonotype. The chain carries TRBV6-1 and TRBJ2-7, with D perhaps TRBD1 or TRBD2 (5 bases each). Germline V CDR1 and CDR2: MNHNS, SASEGT. The CDR3 spans 14 residues. Between the trimmed V and J ends, which lost 5 bases and 1 base, there was a span of 12 bases. The CDR3 DNA is TGTGCCAGCAGTTACACGGGACGGTCCTACGAGCAGTACTTC. Amino acids: CASSYTGRSYEQYF.

The gene calls are TRBV24-1 and TRBJ2-3; TRBD1 might be the D (6 bases). This CDR3 region has 12 residues. Germline-derived CDR1 and CDR2 are KGHDR and SFDVKD. V was cut by 7 bases and J by 6 bases, with 10 bases left in between. The CDR3 loop is CATSRDIDTQYF. The DNA for the CDR3 is TGTGCCACCAGCCGGGACATTGATACGCAGTATTTT.

This clonotype was detected many times. This chain connects TRBV12-3 or TRBV12-4 to TRBJ2-1; 8 bases map to TRBD2. The CDR3 covers 16 residues. With 5 bases clipped from V and 6 bases from J, the junction kept 12 bases outside the gene matches. The CDR3: CASSHLAGSLFNEQFF. As DNA, the CDR3 is TGTGCCAGCAGTCATTTAGCGGGGTCCCTTTTCAATGAGCAGTTCTTC.